The 13 T cell receptor beta chains below all came from one sample that was sequenced in a study of T cell responses to AZD1222 COVID-19 vaccine. Produced via immunoSEQ multiplex PCR; TCRdb's table is partial and in-frame only. The sample has some 84,000 clones, 80% to 90% seen once. The sample was peripheral blood, taken on day 0 of AZD1222 vaccination. These receptors were collected from an adult in good health.

The chain is built from TRBV6-5 and TRBJ2-7; a possible D gene is TRBD1 (6 bases). Trimming removed 6 bases from V and 0 bases from J, with 15 bases in between. The CDR3 runs to 15 residues. The germline CDR1 and CDR2 sequences are MNHEY and SVGAGI. The CDR3 nucleotides are TGTGCCAGCAGCTCTCCCAGGGGAAGCTCCTACGAGCAGTACTTC. Its translation: CASSSPRGSSYEQYF.

In DNA form, the CDR3 reads TGTGCCAGCAGCCAAGGGCAGATGTTTGACTATGGCTACACCTTC. It codes for CASSQGQMFDYGYTF. The chain carries TRBV14 and TRBJ1-2; unclear D gene. The V gene's germline CDR1 is SGHDN and CDR2 FVKESK. The V and J ends lost 1 base and 3 bases respectively, with 12 bases between them. This CDR3 spans 15 amino acids.

This chain joins TRBV6-5 and TRBJ1-2; 7 bases fit TRBD1. The trim removed 8 bases at V and 1 base at J, leaving 10 bases unmatched. The CDR3 has 15 amino acids. CDR1 and CDR2 (germline): MNHEY, SVGAGI. DNA for the CDR3: TGTGCCAGCGGGAGGGGGACAGCGATTAACTATGGCTACACCTTC. Translating it yields CASGRGTAINYGYTF.

The genes are TRBV10-1 and TRBJ2-7; TRBD1 might be the D (5 bases). V lost 0 bases to trimming and J lost 12 bases, with 15 bases between them. The CDR3 runs 13 residues. The V gene's germline CDR1 is WNHNN and CDR2 SYGVQD (reference sequence). CDR3 sequence reads: CASSESWGQVWYF. The CDR3 bases are TGCGCCAGCAGTGAGTCGTGGGGCCAGGTATGGTACTTC.

The CDR3 here is CASRKNRGNTEAFF. In nucleotides, the CDR3 is TGTGCCAGCAGGAAAAACAGGGGAAACACTGAAGCTTTCTTT. The chain is built from TRBV6-4 and TRBJ1-1, with TRBD1 matching 7 bases. The CDR3 has 14 amino acids. Germline trimming cut 6 bases from V and 2 bases from J; bases unmatched to any gene: 6. Germline V gives CDR1 MRHNA, CDR2 SNTAGT.

The V call is TRBV14, the J call TRBJ2-1; 7 bases map to TRBD1. CDR1 is SGHDN, CDR2 FVKESK, per germline. V was pared by 4 bases and J by 5 bases, with 17 bases of the junction left unmatched. This CDR3 is built from 18 residues. This CDR3 reads CASSLLKLRTGEDNEQFF. The CDR3 region has the DNA TGTGCCAGCAGCCTACTCAAATTGCGGACAGGAGAGGACAATGAGCAGTTCTTC.

V gene TRBV12-3 or TRBV12-4 combines with J gene TRBJ2-7, with a weak D call TRBD1 (5 bases). This CDR3 contains 12 residues. Between the trimmed V and J ends, which lost 8 bases and 3 bases, there was a span of 11 bases. The CDR3 loop reads CASRSGNYEQYF. The CDR3, as DNA: TGTGCCAGCCGCTCAGGGAACTACGAGCAGTACTTC.

This chain connects TRBV10-1 to TRBJ2-3; 7 bases match TRBD2. The CDR3 length is 14 residues. J lost 2 bases, V lost 3 bases, and 2 bases had no gene match. The germline V gene encodes CDR1 WNHNN and CDR2 SYGVQD (reference sequence). This CDR3 is CASSESGNTDTQYF. Here the CDR3 DNA reads TGCGCCAGCAGTGAAAGCGGGAACACAGATACGCAGTATTTT.

The chain has TRBV5-1 and TRBJ2-7; 9 bases are a match to TRBD1. The CDR3 sequence is 12 residues long. Germline CDR1 reads SGHRS; CDR2 reads YFSETQ. The V segment lost 3 bases and the J segment 7 bases; nucleotides outside the gene matches: 2. CDR3 nucleotides: TGCGCCAGCAGCTGGACAGGGGAAGAGCAGTACTTC. Residues: CASSWTGEEQYF.

V gene TRBV5-6 combines with J gene TRBJ2-5; 7 positions match TRBD1. Germline lookup yields CDR1 SGHDT and CDR2 YYEEEE. The CDR3 extends over 14 amino acids. The trim removed 3 bases at V and 2 bases at J, leaving 4 bases unmatched. The CDR3 DNA sequence: TGTGCCAGCAGCTCGACAGGGAAACAAGAGACCCAGTACTTC. It codes for CASSSTGKQETQYF. The whole variable domain, remainder taken from reference TRBV5-6 and TRBJ2-5, is DAGVTQSPTHLIKTRGQQVTLRCSPKSGHDTVSWYQQALGQGPQFIFQYYEEEERQRGNFPDRFSGHQFPNYSSELNVNALLLGDSALYLCASSSTGKQETQYFGPGTRLLVL.

V usage is TRBV7-2 and J usage is TRBJ1-5; the D is unclear. Germline values: CDR1 SGHTA, CDR2 FQGNSA. This CDR3 spans 14 amino acids. V lost 5 bases to trimming and J lost 3 bases, with 11 bases between them. The CDR3 here is CASSPTGPNQPQHF. DNA for the CDR3: TGTGCCAGCAGCCCCACGGGTCCCAATCAGCCCCAGCATTTT.

This clone has just a few counts. CDR3 nucleotide sequence: TGCAGCGTTACAGGGACCTCCTACGAGCAGTACTTC. Protein product: CSVTGTSYEQYF. This sequence joins TRBV29-1 and TRBJ2-7; maybe TRBD1 (6 bases). The CDR3 totals 12 residues. Germline V lookup: CDR1 SQVTM, CDR2 ANQGSEA. The V gene lost 5 bases and the J gene lost 0 bases, with 8 bases spanning the gap.

The V and J genes are TRBV21-1 and TRBJ1-4; the DNA was not used to check the table's D call, TRBD1. TRBV21-1 is labeled a pseudogene. The CDR3 consists of 16 residues. As DNA, the CDR3 is TGTGCCAGCAGCAAAGACAGGGCAGGGGGTAATGAAAAACTGTTTTTT. Amino acids: CASSKDRAGGNEKLFF.